This T cell receptor (beta chain) was captured in a study of shared clonotypes between healthy human individuals. Overall study results and limits: Sharing across several donors was seen in 4% to 6.5% of naive CD4 clonotypes.

Clones were read by immunoSEQ multiplex PCR, and TCRdb kept only the in-frame ones, dropping some. The sample shows just over 2,000,000 clones, roughly 94% of them seen only once. Trimming removed 2 bases from V and 2 bases from J; junction bases left unmatched: 6. Germline-derived CDR1 and CDR2 are SGHVS and FQNEAQ. The CDR3 runs 15 residues. Note on this clone: What it recognizes is unknown.

Sequencing used naive CD4+ T cells sorted from blood. Subset noted: CD45RA+ positively selected. The chain is built from TRBV7-8 and TRBJ2-7, with 7 bases aligning to TRBD2. The clonotype comes from a man aged 18 to 30 in good health. The CDR3 DNA reads TGTGCCAGCAGCTTACTGTCAGGGACTACCTACGAGCAGTACTTC. Its protein is CASSLLSGTTYEQYF.